The entry below describes one T cell receptor (beta chain). This specimen belongs to a study of T cell responses to AZD1222 COVID-19 vaccine. Trimming removed 5 bases from V and 4 bases from J, with 9 bases in between. The CDR3 contains 13 residues. Some clones are missing from TCRdb's copy, which holds only in-frame ones; the method was immunoSEQ multiplex PCR. The profile covers 95,000 to 150,000 clones, with around 93% appearing a single time and approximately 7.9% taken by the ten largest. The sample in question was peripheral blood, obtained 28 days after the second AZD1222 dose. This clonotype originated in an adult who received the AZD1222 COVID-19 vaccine. The chain uses TRBV12-3 or TRBV12-4 and TRBJ2-1; D unresolved. The CDR3 bases are TGTGCCAGCAGTCCGACCGAGTACAATGAGCAGTTCTTC. This codes for CASSPTEYNEQFF.